A selection of T cell receptor beta chains follows, all from one sample in a study of blood T cell repertoires in COVID-19. Profiling relied on immunoSEQ multiplex PCR, and the TCRdb table lists in-frame clones only, not all of them. Of roughly 28,000 clones in the sample, nearly 90% are singletons; the top ten hold over 40%. Material for sequencing was peripheral blood. These receptors came from a human donor with acute or convalescent COVID-19. The donor label of this sample is uncertain. The CDR3 runs from the conserved cysteine through the conserved F or W. D genes are given only for firm matches. Not every row has a clone size; where given, it reads once, few, many or a size class.

j_gene	abundance	d_gene	v_gene	CDR3nt	CDR3aa
TRBJ2-7	NA	TRBD1	TRBV24-1	TGTGCCACCAGTGATTCTGGGACAGCCTCCTACGAGCAGTACTTC	CATSDSGTASYEQYF
TRBJ2-7	NA	NA	TRBV5-1	TGCGCCAGCAGCTGGGGGGCCGGTAGGGGGCTTTCCTACGAGCAGTACTTC	CASSWGAGRGLSYEQYF
TRBJ2-3	NA	NA	TRBV9	TGTGCCAGCAGCGCGAGGGTACAGATTAGCACAGATACGCAGTATTTT	CASSARVQISTDTQYF
TRBJ1-1	NA	NA	TRBV3-1/TRBV3-2	TGTGCCAGCAGCCGACAGGTCGGCACTGAAGCTTTCTTT	CASSRQVGTEAFF
TRBJ1-5	NA	TRBD1	TRBV7-2	TGTGCCAGCAGCTCACAGGGGAATCAGCCCCAGCATTTT	CASSSQGNQPQHF
TRBJ2-5	NA	NA	TRBV5-1	TGCGCCAGCAGCTTGAAAGGCGGGTTGGGGGCTGGAGAGACCCAGTACTTC	CASSLKGGLGAGETQYF
TRBJ2-7	NA	NA	TRBV6-5	TGTGCCAGCAAATTCGCGAGCTCCTACGAGCAGTACTTC	CASKFASSYEQYF
TRBJ2-5	NA	TRBD1	TRBV5-1	TGCGCCAGCAGCCGTTACGGGACAGGGGGAGAGACCCAGTACTTC	CASSRYGTGGETQYF
TRBJ2-1	NA	NA	TRBV19	TGTGCCAGTAGCTACCGGGACACCAACAATGAGCAGTTCTTC	CASSYRDTNNEQFF
TRBJ2-7	NA	TRBD1	TRBV15	TGTGCCACCAGCAGAGGTGGGACAGGGTTCTACGAGCAGTACTTC	CATSRGGTGFYEQYF
TRBJ2-5	NA	TRBD2	TRBV2	TGTGCCAGCAGTGAAGTAGGGGGACTAGCGGGGGCAGGGGACCAAGAGACCCAGTACTTC	CASSEVGGLAGAGDQETQYF
TRBJ2-7	NA	TRBD2	TRBV3-1/TRBV3-2	TGTGCCAGCAGCCCCAGGGTAGCGGGGGCCGAGCAGTACTTC	CASSPRVAGAEQYF
TRBJ1-6	NA	NA	TRBV2	TGTGCCAGCAGACCTGACGAGGGAGGGGATTCACCCCTCCACTTT	CASRPDEGGDSPLHF
TRBJ1-2	NA	NA	TRBV19	TGTGCCAGTAGTGTTGGGGGCGCGCACTATGGCTACACCTTC	CASSVGGAHYGYTF
TRBJ2-3	NA	TRBD1	TRBV5-1	TGCGCCAGCAGCTTGGTAGGGGACAGGGCCACAGATACGCAGTATTTT	CASSLVGDRATDTQYF
TRBJ1-1	NA	NA	TRBV25-1	TGTGCCAGCAGTGACACGGGAGGGGCCGATTTGGCTGAAGCTTTCTTT	CASSDTGGADLAEAFF
TRBJ2-7	NA	NA	TRBV4-1	TGCGCCAGCAGCTCGCGGGCCTGGGATAGGGACGAGCAGTACTTC	CASSSRAWDRDEQYF
TRBJ2-7	NA	NA	TRBV9	TGTGCCAGCAGCGAGGGGGGGGACAGGATCCCCTACGAGCAGTACTTC	CASSEGGDRIPYEQYF
TRBJ1-2	NA	TRBD1	TRBV19	TGTGCCAGTAGTATACTTCAGGGGGGCAATGGCTACACCTTC	CASSILQGGNGYTF
TRBJ2-2	NA	TRBD1	TRBV5-4	TGTGCCAGCAGCATAGCAGGGGGCCGGAACCCCGGGGAGCTGTTTTTT	CASSIAGGRNPGELFF
TRBJ1-1	NA	NA	TRBV5-4	TGTGCCAGCAGCTTCGGACAAGGGAACACTGAAGCTTTCTTT	CASSFGQGNTEAFF
TRBJ2-1	few	TRBD2	TRBV10-1	TGCGCCAGCAGTCCTAGCGGGAGGCCCAATGAGCAGTTCTTC	CASSPSGRPNEQFF
TRBJ1-6	NA	NA	TRBV19	TGTGCCAGTAGTAATATAGGGGATTCACCCCTCCACTTT	CASSNIGDSPLHF
TRBJ1-1	NA	NA	TRBV19	TGTGCCAGTAGGGGAAGAGTACAGGGTATCATGAACACTGAAGCTTTCTTT	CASRGRVQGIMNTEAFF
TRBJ1-6	NA	NA	TRBV6-5	TGTGCCAGCAGTACAGGGCTTTCACCCCTCCACTTT	CASSTGLSPLHF
TRBJ2-7	NA	TRBD2	TRBV9	TGTGCCAGCAGCGTAGGGATGGGACTAGCGGGGGGGCCCTCCTACGAGCAGTACTTC	CASSVGMGLAGGPSYEQYF
TRBJ1-4	once	TRBD1	TRBV18	TGTGCCAGCTCACCGGGACAGACACTTCTGGGTGAACTGTTTTTT	CASSPGQTLLGELFF
TRBJ1-1	NA	NA	TRBV27	TGTGCCAGCAGTTCCCTCGCGGATACTGAAGCTTTCTTT	CASSSLADTEAFF
TRBJ1-1	NA	NA	TRBV5-8	TGTGCCAGCAGCTTGGGGGGGCTGCGCACTGAAGCTTTCTTT	CASSLGGLRTEAFF
TRBJ2-5	NA	NA	TRBV5-8	TGTGCCAGCAGGAGCAGGGGCAGTGGGGAGACCCAGTACTTC	CASRSRGSGETQYF
TRBJ1-1	NA	TRBD1	TRBV29-1	TGCAGCACAAGACAGGGTGGCGGCACTGAAGCTTTCTTT	CSTRQGGGTEAFF
TRBJ1-5	NA	NA	TRBV6-5	TGTGCCAGCAGTTATCAGGGGAGTCAGCCCCTGCTTTTT	CASSYQGSQPLLF
TRBJ1-2	once	TRBD1	TRBV2	TGTGCCAGCGGATTGACAGGGGTGAGCTATGGCTACACCTTC	CASGLTGVSYGYTF
TRBJ2-1	NA	NA	TRBV5-1	TGCGCCAGCAGCTTGGGGGCAGGATCATTCAATGAGCAGTTCTTC	CASSLGAGSFNEQFF
TRBJ1-3	NA	NA	TRBV7-2	TGTGCCAGCAGCAAAGCGGGCCGGGAGGCAGGAAACACCATATATTTT	CASSKAGREAGNTIYF
TRBJ2-1	NA	TRBD2	TRBV19	TGTGCCAGTAGCCCAATAAGGACTAGCGGGAGCAATGAGCAGTTCTTC	CASSPIRTSGSNEQFF
TRBJ1-2	NA	NA	TRBV11-3	TGTGCCAGCAGCCGGGGGGGCACGAAGAGAGGCTACACCTTC	CASSRGGTKRGYTF
TRBJ1-4	NA	NA	TRBV18	TGTGCCAGCTCACCAGCAGGGTACGAGGAAAAACTGTTTTTT	CASSPAGYEEKLFF
TRBJ2-3	once	TRBD2	TRBV7-9	TGTGCCAGCAGCCGTAGCGGGAGGATGGAGTATGGCACAGATACGCAGTATTTT	CASSRSGRMEYGTDTQYF
TRBJ2-1	few	TRBD2	TRBV3-1/TRBV3-2	TGTGCCAGCAGCCAAGTGGCGGGAGGGACAATCAATGAGCAGTTCTTC	CASSQVAGGTINEQFF
TRBJ2-5	NA	NA	TRBV3-1/TRBV3-2	TGTGCCAGCGGACTCCGAGAGACCCAGTACTTC	CASGLRETQYF
TRBJ2-1	NA	TRBD1	TRBV5-4	TGTGCCAGCAGCCCCGGCGGGGACAGGGAGCAGTTCTTC	CASSPGGDREQFF
TRBJ2-3	NA	TRBD2	TRBV7-3	TGTGCCAGCAGCAAGGGACTAGCGGGAGTGTCAGATACGCAGTATTTT	CASSKGLAGVSDTQYF
TRBJ2-7	NA	NA	TRBV21-1	TGTGCCAGCAGCAAAGAGGACAGGGGGCTCTCCTGCGAGCAGTACTTC	CASSKEDRGLSCEQYF
TRBJ2-7	NA	TRBD2	TRBV7-3	TGTGCCAGCAGCTTAATAGCGGGAGGGCCCAACGAGCAGTACTTC	CASSLIAGGPNEQYF
TRBJ2-1	NA	NA	TRBV7-2	TGTGCCAGCAGCTTAGGCGGGACTGGAAGCGGTGAGCAGTTCTTC	CASSLGGTGSGEQFF
TRBJ1-4	NA	NA	TRBV13	TGTGCCAGCAGCGCCCGCCCGGGAGGAGTCGGGAATGAAAAACTGTTTTTT	CASSARPGGVGNEKLFF
TRBJ2-7	NA	TRBD1	TRBV5-1	TGCGCCCGCAGCGGAGGGGGGACAGGGCTATCCTACGAGCAGTACTTC	CARSGGGTGLSYEQYF
TRBJ2-1	NA	NA	TRBV7-2	TGTGCCAGCAGCTTAGGTAGTCGGACGCCGGACTTAGATGAGCAGTTCTTC	CASSLGSRTPDLDEQFF
TRBJ2-5	NA	TRBD1	TRBV12-5	TGTGCTAGTGGTTTCGGGACAGGGCAGGAGACCCAGTACTTC	CASGFGTGQETQYF
TRBJ2-5	NA	TRBD1	TRBV5-1	TGCGCCAGCAGCTTGGGGACAGGCCAAGAGACCCAGTACTTC	CASSLGTGQETQYF